Below, 18 T cell receptor beta chains from the same sample are listed, as sequenced in a study of blood T cells in healthy people across ages. A J-beta primer mix and a sample-barcoded 5' primer were used in a second PCR of roughly 6 to 12 cycles. MiXCR was run by TCRdb on the 5' RACE reads, yielding one entry per CDR3 protein. The table shows some 1.4 million distinct CDR3 sequences, with around two fifths occurring only once. Sequencing was carried out using blood. The receptors here all came from a woman aged 18-35 years in good health.

This clonotype was seen a handful of times. The CDR3 DNA follows: TGTGCCAGCAGCCGGACAACTCCTCTCGGGGAGCTGTTTTTT. Protein: CASSRTTPLGELFF. The chain uses TRBV7-2 and TRBJ2-2, with D perhaps matching TRBD1 (5 bases). The CDR3 is 14 residues long. The germline CDR1 and CDR2 sequences are SGHTA and FQGNSA. V gave up 5 bases and J gave up 7 bases, with 14 bases separating them.

CDR3: CASSSGRLLAKNIQYF. The CDR3 bases are TGCGCCAGCAGCTCGGGACGGCTGCTAGCCAAAAACATTCAGTACTTC. This chain uses TRBV5-1 with TRBJ2-4; either TRBD1 or TRBD2 may supply D (5 bases each). The CDR3 spans 16 residues. The V gene's germline CDR1 is SGHRS and CDR2 YFSETQ. The V gene lost 3 bases and the J gene lost 0 bases, with 13 bases spanning the gap.

This chain links TRBV7-9 with TRBJ2-2; 9 bases are a match to TRBD2. The trim removed 1 base at V and 1 base at J, leaving 4 bases unmatched. Looked up from germline, CDR1 is SEHNR and CDR2 is FQNEAQ (reference sequence). The CDR3 totals 17 residues. For the CDR3, the DNA is TGTGCCAGCAGCTTAGACGCGACTAGCGGGAACACCGGGGAGCTGTTTTTT. This encodes CASSLDATSGNTGELFF.

V gene TRBV6-5 combines with J gene TRBJ1-1, with D possibly TRBD1 on 5 matching bases. Germline V gives CDR1 MNHEY, CDR2 SVGAGI. This CDR3 contains 14 residues. Trimming left V 5 bases short and J 7 bases short, with 17 bases between. Written as DNA, the CDR3 is TGTGCCAGCAGTCGTTATAAGGGGCCGAATGAAGCTTTCTTT. Residues: CASSRYKGPNEAFF.

This clonotype occurred a few times. This rearrangement joins TRBV20-1 to TRBJ2-3; unclear D gene. The CDR3 is 14 amino acids. Between the trimmed V and J ends, which lost 1 base and 6 bases, there was a span of 14 bases. CDR1 and CDR2 (germline): DFQATT, SNEGSKA (reference sequence). The CDR3 region is CSARGEFGVDTQYF. DNA of the CDR3: TGCAGTGCTAGAGGAGAATTTGGAGTTGATACGCAGTATTTT.

V usage is TRBV7-2 and J usage is TRBJ2-4, with D possibly being TRBD2 (7 bases). V gave up 1 base and J gave up 3 bases, with 22 bases separating them. CDR3 length: 19 amino acids. Germline values: CDR1 SGHTA, CDR2 FQGNSA. CDR3 DNA sequence: TGTGCCAGCAGCTTAGTTCCTAGAGGGGGGGTTAAGGGCAAAAACATTCAGTACTTC. This sequence encodes CASSLVPRGGVKGKNIQYF.

J is TRBJ2-5 and V is TRBV10-3; 7 bases line up with TRBD2. Germline lookup yields CDR1 ENHRY and CDR2 SYGVKD. V dropped 8 bases and J dropped 0; count of bases not matched to a gene: 9. The CDR3 runs to 15 residues. In DNA, the CDR3 is TGTGCCATCGGTCATACTAGCGAGTACCAAGAGACCCAGTACTTC. Encoded protein: CAIGHTSEYQETQYF.

The chain carries TRBV4-1 and TRBJ1-1; no clear D gene. Germline assignment: CDR1 MGHRA and CDR2 YSYEKL. Trimming cost V 6 bases and J 8 bases, with 13 bases left between them. The CDR3 has 12 amino acids. The CDR3 bases are TGCGCCAGCAGTGCCCCGGGGAGCGAAGCTTTCTTT. The encoded protein is CASSAPGSEAFF.

The genes are TRBV6-1 and TRBJ2-1; D is undetermined. Germline V gene lookup returns CDR1 MNHNS and CDR2 SASEGT. V lost 8 bases and J lost 8, with 19 bases in between. The CDR3 has 14 amino acids. The CDR3 DNA reads as TGTGCCAGCCTCTCCCCCGGACCAAGGGATGAGCAGTTCTTC. It is translated as CASLSPGPRDEQFF.

This clonotype was picked up a small number of times. This chain links TRBV28 with TRBJ2-3; TRBD2 might be the D (5 bases). The germline CDR1 and CDR2 sequences are MDHEN and SYDVKM. The CDR3 consists of 15 residues. V was cut by 6 bases and J by 1 base, with 14 bases left in between. Here the CDR3 DNA reads TGTGCCAGCAGGGTCGGAGGACCAGGCACAGATACGCAGTATTTT. Translating gives CASRVGGPGTDTQYF.

This chain's CDR3 is CSVRGGANTEAFF. The CDR3 nucleotides are TGCAGCGTGCGGGGGGGAGCGAACACTGAAGCTTTCTTT. This sequence joins TRBV29-1 and TRBJ1-1; a possible D gene is TRBD1 (5 bases). The CDR3 has 13 residues. Germline CDR1 reads SQVTM; CDR2 reads ANQGSEA. Trimming pared 6 bases from V and 1 base from J, leaving 12 bases between.

The rearrangement uses TRBV12-3 or TRBV12-4 and TRBJ1-5; D remains ambiguous. The CDR3 is 15 amino acids. Trimming removed 1 base at V and 1 base at J, with 8 bases between. CDR3 protein: CASSLGGESNQPQHF. In DNA form, the CDR3 reads TGTGCCAGCAGTTTAGGCGGAGAAAGCAATCAGCCCCAGCATTTT.

The chain joins TRBV12-3 or TRBV12-4 to TRBJ2-1, with 12 bases lining up with TRBD2. CDR3 size: 14 residues. V lost 10 bases and J lost 10; bases outside the gene matches: 11. The CDR3 DNA reads TGTGCCACCAAACTCGGACTAGCGGGGACCGAGCAGTTCTTC. It encodes CATKLGLAGTEQFF.

This clonotype has more than one count but fewer than ten. The chain has TRBV20-1 and TRBJ2-4; TRBD2 matches at 7 bases. The end of the DNA is better explained by TRBJ2-7, so the J call may be wrong. This CDR3 contains 15 residues. Germline V gene sequence: CDR1 DFQATT, CDR2 SNEGSKA (reference sequence). CDR3 sequence (DNA): TGCAGTGCTAGAGATAAGGCGGGGGTCCCCTACGAGCAGTACTTC. This gives the protein CSARDKAGVPYEQYF.

CDR3 sequence (DNA): TGTGCCAGCAGCCAAGAAGGGCTGGGTACGCAGTATTTT. The encoded protein is CASSQEGLGTQYF. This chain connects TRBV3-1 to TRBJ2-3; D is undetermined. V lost 0 bases and J 8 bases, leaving 9 bases between the germline ends. The CDR3 sequence is 13 residues long. Germline lookup yields CDR1 LGHDT and CDR2 YNNKEL (reference sequence).

The V gene is TRBV11-2, the J gene TRBJ2-7, with a possible D match to TRBD1 (5 bases). The CDR3 sequence is 15 residues long. Germline V CDR1 and CDR2: SGHAT, FQNNGV. Trimming cost V 1 base and J 3 bases, with 13 bases left between them. The CDR3 bases are TGTGCCAGCAGCTTAGCCTCAGGGATCCGCTACGAGCAGTACTTC. Amino acids: CASSLASGIRYEQYF. Supplemented by reference TRBV11-2 and TRBJ2-7, the full variable domain reads EAGVAQSPRYKIIEKRQSVAFWCNPISGHATLYWYQQILGQGPKLLIQFQNNGVVDDSQLPKDRFSAERLKGVDSTLKIQPAKLEDSAVYLCASSLASGIRYEQYFGPGTRLTVT.

The rearrangement uses TRBV20-1 and TRBJ2-3; 9 bases align to TRBD2. The ends lost 6 bases at V and 0 bases at J; junction bases unmatched: 4. The CDR3 is made up of 14 amino acids. Germline assignment: CDR1 DFQATT and CDR2 SNEGSKA (reference sequence). Here the CDR3 reads CSACGGVSTDTQYF. The DNA for the CDR3 is TGCAGTGCCTGCGGGGGGGTGAGCACAGATACGCAGTATTTT.

This chain connects TRBV25-1 to TRBJ2-1; D remains ambiguous. The ends were cut back, 5 bases at V and 3 bases at J, with 20 bases in the middle. Germline-derived CDR1 and CDR2 are MGHDK and SYGVNS. There are 17 residues in the CDR3. The CDR3: CASSSGRIPMSYNEQFF. CDR3 DNA: TGTGCCAGCAGTTCTGGGCGGATTCCTATGAGCTACAATGAGCAGTTCTTC.